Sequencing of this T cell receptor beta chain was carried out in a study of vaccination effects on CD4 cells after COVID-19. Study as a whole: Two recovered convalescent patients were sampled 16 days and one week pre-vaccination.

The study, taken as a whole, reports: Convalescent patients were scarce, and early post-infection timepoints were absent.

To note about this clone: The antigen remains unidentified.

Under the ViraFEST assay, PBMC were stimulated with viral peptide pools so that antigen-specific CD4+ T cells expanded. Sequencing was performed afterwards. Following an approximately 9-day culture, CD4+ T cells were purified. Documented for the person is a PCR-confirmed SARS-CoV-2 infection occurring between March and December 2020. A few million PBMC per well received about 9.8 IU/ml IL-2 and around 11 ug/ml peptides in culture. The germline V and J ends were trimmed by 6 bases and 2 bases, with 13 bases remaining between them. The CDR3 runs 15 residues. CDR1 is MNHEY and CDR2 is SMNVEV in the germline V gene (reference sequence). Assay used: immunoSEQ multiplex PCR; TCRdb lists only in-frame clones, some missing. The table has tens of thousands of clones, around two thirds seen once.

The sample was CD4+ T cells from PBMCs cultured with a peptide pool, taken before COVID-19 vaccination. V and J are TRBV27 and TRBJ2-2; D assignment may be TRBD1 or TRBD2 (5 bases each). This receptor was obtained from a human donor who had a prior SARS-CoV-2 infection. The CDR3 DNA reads TGTGCCAGCAGAACCGGGACGGGTAACACCGGGGAGCTGTTTTTT. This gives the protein CASRTGTGNTGELFF.